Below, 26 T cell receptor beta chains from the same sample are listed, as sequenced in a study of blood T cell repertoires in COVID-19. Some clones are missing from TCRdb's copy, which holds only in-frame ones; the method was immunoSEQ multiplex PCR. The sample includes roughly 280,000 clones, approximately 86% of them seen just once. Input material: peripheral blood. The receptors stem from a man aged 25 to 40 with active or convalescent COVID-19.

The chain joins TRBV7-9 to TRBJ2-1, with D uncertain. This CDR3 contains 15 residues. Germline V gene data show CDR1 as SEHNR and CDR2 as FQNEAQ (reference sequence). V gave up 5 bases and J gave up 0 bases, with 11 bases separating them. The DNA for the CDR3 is TGTGCCAGCAGCCCCGTCGGTAGCTCCTACAATGAGCAGTTCTTC. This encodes CASSPVGSSYNEQFF.

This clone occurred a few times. The CDR3 is CASTGQGPPGELFF. The CDR3 nucleotides are TGTGCCAGCACTGGACAGGGACCGCCCGGGGAGCTGTTTTTT. The V gene is TRBV2, the J gene TRBJ2-2; 8 bases are shared with TRBD1. J gave up 6 bases and V 7 bases, and 7 bases lay outside the gene matches. The V gene's germline CDR1 is SNHLY and CDR2 FYNNEI. The CDR3 consists of 14 residues.

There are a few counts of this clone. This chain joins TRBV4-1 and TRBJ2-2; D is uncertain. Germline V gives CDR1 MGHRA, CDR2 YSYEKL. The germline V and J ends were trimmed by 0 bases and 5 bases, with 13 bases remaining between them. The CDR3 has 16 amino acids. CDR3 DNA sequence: TGCGCCAGCAGCCAAGATCCGTTGCAGGCAACCGGGGAGCTGTTTTTT. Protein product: CASSQDPLQATGELFF.

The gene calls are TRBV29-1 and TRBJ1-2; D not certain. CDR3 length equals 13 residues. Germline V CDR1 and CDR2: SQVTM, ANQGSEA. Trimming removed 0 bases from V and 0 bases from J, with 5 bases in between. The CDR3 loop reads CSVEETANYGYTF. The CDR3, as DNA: TGCAGCGTTGAAGAAACGGCTAACTATGGCTACACCTTC.

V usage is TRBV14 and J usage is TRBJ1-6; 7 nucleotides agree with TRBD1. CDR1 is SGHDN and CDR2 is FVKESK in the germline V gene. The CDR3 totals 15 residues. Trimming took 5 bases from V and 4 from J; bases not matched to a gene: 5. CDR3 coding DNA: TGTGCCAGCAGCGCCAGACAGGGTTATAATTCACCCCTCCACTTT. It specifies CASSARQGYNSPLHF.

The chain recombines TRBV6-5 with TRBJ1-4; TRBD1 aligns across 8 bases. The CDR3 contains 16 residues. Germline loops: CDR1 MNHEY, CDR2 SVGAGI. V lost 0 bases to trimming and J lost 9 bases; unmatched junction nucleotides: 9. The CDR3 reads CASSYSLPGQGQKLFF. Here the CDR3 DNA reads TGTGCCAGCAGTTACTCTTTGCCAGGACAGGGCCAAAAACTGTTTTTT.

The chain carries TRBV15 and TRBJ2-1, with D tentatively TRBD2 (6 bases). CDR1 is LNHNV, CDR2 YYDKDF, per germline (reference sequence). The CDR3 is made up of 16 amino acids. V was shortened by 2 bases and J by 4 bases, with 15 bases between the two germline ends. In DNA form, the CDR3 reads TGTGCCACCAGCAGACCGGGACTCGGGGGATACAATGAGCAGTTCTTC. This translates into CATSRPGLGGYNEQFF.

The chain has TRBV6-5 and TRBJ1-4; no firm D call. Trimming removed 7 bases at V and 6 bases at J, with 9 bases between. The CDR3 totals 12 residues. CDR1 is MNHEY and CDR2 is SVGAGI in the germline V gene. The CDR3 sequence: CASIGLDEKLFF. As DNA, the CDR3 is TGTGCCAGCATCGGGTTGGATGAAAAACTGTTTTTT.

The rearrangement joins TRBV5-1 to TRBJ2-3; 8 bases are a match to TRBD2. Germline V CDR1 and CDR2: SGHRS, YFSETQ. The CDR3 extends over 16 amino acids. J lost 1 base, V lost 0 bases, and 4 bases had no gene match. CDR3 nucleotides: TGCGCCAGCAGCTTGGCCCCGACTAGCGGCACAGATACGCAGTATTTT. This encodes CASSLAPTSGTDTQYF.

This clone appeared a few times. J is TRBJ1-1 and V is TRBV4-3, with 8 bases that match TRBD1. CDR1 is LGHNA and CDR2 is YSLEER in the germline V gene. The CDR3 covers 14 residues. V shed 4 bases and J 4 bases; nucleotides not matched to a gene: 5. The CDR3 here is CASSLQGARTEAFF. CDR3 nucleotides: TGCGCCAGCAGCCTCCAGGGGGCCCGCACTGAAGCTTTCTTT.

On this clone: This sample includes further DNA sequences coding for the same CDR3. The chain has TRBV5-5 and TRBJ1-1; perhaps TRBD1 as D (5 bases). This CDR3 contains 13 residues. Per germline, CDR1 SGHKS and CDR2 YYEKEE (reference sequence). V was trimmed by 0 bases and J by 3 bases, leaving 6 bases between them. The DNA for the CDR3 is TGTGCCAGCAGCTTGGCCAGGGACACTGAAGCTTTCTTT. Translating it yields CASSLARDTEAFF.

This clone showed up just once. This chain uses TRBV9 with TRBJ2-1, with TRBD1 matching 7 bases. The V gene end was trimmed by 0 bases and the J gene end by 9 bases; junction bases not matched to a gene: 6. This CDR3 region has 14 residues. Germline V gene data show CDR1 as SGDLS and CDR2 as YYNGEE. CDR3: CASSVVAPGGEQFF. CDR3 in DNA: TGTGCCAGCAGCGTAGTCGCCCCAGGGGGTGAGCAGTTCTTC.

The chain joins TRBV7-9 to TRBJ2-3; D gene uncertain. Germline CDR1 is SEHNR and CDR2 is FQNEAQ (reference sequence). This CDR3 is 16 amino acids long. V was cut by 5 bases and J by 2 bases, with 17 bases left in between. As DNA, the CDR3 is TGTGCCAGCAGCCGCTCGATTGGCGGCACCACAGATACGCAGTATTTT. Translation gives CASSRSIGGTTDTQYF.

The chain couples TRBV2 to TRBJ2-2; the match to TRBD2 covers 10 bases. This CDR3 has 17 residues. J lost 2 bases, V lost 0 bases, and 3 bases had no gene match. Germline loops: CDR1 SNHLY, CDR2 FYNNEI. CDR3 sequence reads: CASSEAGLAINTGELFF. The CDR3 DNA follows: TGTGCCAGCAGTGAAGCGGGACTAGCGATCAACACCGGGGAGCTGTTTTTT.

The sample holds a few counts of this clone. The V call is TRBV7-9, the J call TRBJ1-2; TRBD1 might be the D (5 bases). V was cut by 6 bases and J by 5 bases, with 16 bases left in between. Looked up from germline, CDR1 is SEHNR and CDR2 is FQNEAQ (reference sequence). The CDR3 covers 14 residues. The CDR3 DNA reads TGTGCCAGCAGAGGTGACAGAGACTCTTATGGCTACACCTTC. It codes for CASRGDRDSYGYTF.

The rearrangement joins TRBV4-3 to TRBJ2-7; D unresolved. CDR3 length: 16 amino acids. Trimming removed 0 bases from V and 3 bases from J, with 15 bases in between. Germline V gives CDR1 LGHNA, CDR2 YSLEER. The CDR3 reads CASSQDHNPDFYEQYF. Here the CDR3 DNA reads TGCGCCAGCAGCCAAGATCACAACCCTGATTTCTACGAGCAGTACTTC.

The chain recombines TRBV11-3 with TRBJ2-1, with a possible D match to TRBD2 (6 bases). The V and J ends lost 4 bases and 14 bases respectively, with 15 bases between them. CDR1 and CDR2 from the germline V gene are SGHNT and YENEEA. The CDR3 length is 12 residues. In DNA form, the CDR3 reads TGTGCCAGCAGCTCCCGTGGAGGGATGGAGTTCTTC. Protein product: CASSSRGGMEFF.

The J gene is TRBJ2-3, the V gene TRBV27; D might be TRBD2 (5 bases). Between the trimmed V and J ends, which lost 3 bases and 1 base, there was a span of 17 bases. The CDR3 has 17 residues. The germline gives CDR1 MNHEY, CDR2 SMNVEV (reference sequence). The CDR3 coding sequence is TGTGCCAGCAGTTTCTTCGCGGGCCCAACGGGCACAGATACGCAGTATTTT. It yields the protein CASSFFAGPTGTDTQYF.

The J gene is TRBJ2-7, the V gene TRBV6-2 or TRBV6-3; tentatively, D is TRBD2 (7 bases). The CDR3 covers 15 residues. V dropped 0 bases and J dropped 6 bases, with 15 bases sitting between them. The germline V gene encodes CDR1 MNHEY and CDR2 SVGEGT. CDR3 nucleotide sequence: TGTGCCAGCAGTTACTCTGGCGGGGGCGGTTCCGAGCAGTACTTC. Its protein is CASSYSGGGGSEQYF.

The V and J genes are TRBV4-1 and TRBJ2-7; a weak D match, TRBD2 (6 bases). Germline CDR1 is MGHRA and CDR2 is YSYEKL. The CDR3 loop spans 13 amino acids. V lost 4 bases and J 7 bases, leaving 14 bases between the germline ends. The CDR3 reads CASSRTGTGEQYF. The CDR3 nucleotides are TGCGCCAGCAGCCGCACTGGGACTGGGGAGCAGTACTTC.

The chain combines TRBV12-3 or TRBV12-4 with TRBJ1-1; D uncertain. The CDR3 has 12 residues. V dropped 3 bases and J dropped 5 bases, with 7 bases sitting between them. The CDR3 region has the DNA TGTGCCAGCAGTTTTCCAGAAACTGAAGCTTTCTTT. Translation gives CASSFPETEAFF.

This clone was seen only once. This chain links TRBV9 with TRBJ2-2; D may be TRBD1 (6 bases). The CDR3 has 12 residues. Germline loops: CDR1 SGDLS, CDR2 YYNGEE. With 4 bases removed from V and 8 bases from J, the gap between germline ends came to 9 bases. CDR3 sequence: CASSPGTGELFF. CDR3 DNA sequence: TGTGCCAGCAGCCCCGGGACAGGGGAGCTGTTTTTT.

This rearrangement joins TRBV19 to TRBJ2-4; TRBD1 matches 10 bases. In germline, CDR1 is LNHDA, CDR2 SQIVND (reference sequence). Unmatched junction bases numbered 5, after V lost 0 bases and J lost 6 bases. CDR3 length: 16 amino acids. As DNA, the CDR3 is TGTGCCAGTAGTATAGAGAGGACAGGGGGATTAAACATTCAGTACTTC. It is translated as CASSIERTGGLNIQYF.

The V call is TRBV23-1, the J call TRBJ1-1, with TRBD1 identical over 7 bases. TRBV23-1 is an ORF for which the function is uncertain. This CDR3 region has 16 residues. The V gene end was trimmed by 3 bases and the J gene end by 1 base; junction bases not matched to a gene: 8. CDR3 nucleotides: TGCGCCAGCAGTCATTCCAGGGACAGAAAGAACACTGAAGCTTTCTTT. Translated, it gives CASSHSRDRKNTEAFF.

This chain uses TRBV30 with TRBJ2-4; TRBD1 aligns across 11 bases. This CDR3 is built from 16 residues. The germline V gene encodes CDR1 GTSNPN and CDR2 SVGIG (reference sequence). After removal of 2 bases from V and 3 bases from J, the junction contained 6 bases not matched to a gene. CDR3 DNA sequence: TGTGCCTGGAGTATCCCTGGGACAGGGGGCAAAAACATTCAGTACTTC. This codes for CAWSIPGTGGKNIQYF.

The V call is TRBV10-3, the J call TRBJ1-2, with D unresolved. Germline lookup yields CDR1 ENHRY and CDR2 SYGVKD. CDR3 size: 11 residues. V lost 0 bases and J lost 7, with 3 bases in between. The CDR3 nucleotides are TGTGCCATCAGTGAGTCGAGTGGCTACACCTTC. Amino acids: CAISESSGYTF.